The clone carrying this TCR beta chain has only a few counts. The antigen remains undetermined. This record comes from a study of beta chain features in type 1 diabetes. Study at large: Researchers looked at about 110 million sorted cells across all samples. Findings and caveats of the study: VDJ junctions from type 1 diabetes patients carried fewer insertions and larger deletions.

This CDR3 has 14 amino acids. CDR1 SNHLY and CDR2 FYNNEI come from the germline V gene. Deletions cut 7 bases from V and 4 bases from J, with 16 bases between. Expressed TCRB transcripts were sequenced, since all the RNA that had been isolated was reverse transcribed. The repertoire was sequenced with immunoSEQ multiplex PCR; TCRdb's copy has only in-frame clones and lacks some. The sample has around 310,000 clones, roughly 11% seen once. The V call is TRBV2, the J call TRBJ2-5; D might be TRBD2 (6 bases). The receptor was isolated from a woman aged 25 to 39 in good health. The sequencing input was naive CD4+ T cells from blood. The chain's CDR3 is CASKEMREVETQYF. Written as DNA, the CDR3 is TGTGCCAGCAAAGAGATGCGGGAAGTAGAGACCCAGTACTTC.